One and the same sample provided the 9 T cell receptor beta chains below, sequenced in a study of blood T cell repertoires in COVID-19 (dated by TCRdb to 2020 to 2022). Receptor libraries were prepared by the immunoSEQ multiplex PCR assay. TCRdb took over this immuneACCESS table, retaining in-frame rearrangements with V and J assigned. Such tables are incomplete; in checked studies, under half of the missing clones stem from an unresolved V gene, and the remainder is unexplained. This sample comprises 250,000 or so clones, 65% to 90% of them detected only once. Under 2.5% of the sample belongs to the ten largest clones. The specimen was peripheral blood. Receptors originate from a man in his forties who had recovered from COVID-19.

This clone has a single count. The genes are TRBV7-2 and TRBJ2-7; 12 bases fit TRBD2. With 1 base clipped from V and 3 bases from J, the junction kept 1 base outside the gene matches. Germline loops: CDR1 SGHTA, CDR2 FQGNSA. The CDR3 is 15 amino acids. CDR3 sequence reads: CASSLGLAGVYEQYF. Here the CDR3 DNA reads TGTGCCAGCAGCTTAGGACTAGCGGGAGTCTACGAGCAGTACTTC.

The chain has TRBV5-1 and TRBJ1-6, with D possibly TRBD1 on 6 matching bases. The CDR3 length is 17 residues. The V end was cut by 2 bases, the J end by 1 base, with 13 bases between. Germline V gene data show CDR1 as SGHRS and CDR2 as YFSETQ. The CDR3 nucleotides are TGCGCCAGCAGCTTAGCATCCGGGACATCCTATAATTCACCCCTCCACTTT. Translating gives CASSLASGTSYNSPLHF.

CDR3 coding DNA: TGCAGCGTTGCGGCACAGGGGGTGATCGAGACCCAGTACTTC. The encoded protein is CSVAAQGVIETQYF. The chain links TRBV29-1 to TRBJ2-5; 8 bases line up with TRBD1. The CDR3 is 14 amino acids. CDR1 SQVTM and CDR2 ANQGSEA come from the germline V gene. Trimming removed 4 bases from V and 5 bases from J; junction bases left unmatched: 9.

In DNA form, the CDR3 reads TGTGCCAGCAGTGTGAGATCGATGGGGGCGGTCCACGAGCAGTACTTC. This gives the protein CASSVRSMGAVHEQYF. V gene TRBV6-1 combines with J gene TRBJ2-7, with D possibly TRBD1 on 6 matching bases. V was pared by 4 bases and J by 5 bases, with 21 bases between. Germline V lookup: CDR1 MNHNS, CDR2 SASEGT. The CDR3 has 16 residues.

The rearrangement joins TRBV9 to TRBJ2-1; D might be TRBD2 (6 bases). Trimming took 3 bases from V and 8 from J, leaving 21 bases between them. The CDR3 has 16 residues. The germline V gene encodes CDR1 SGDLS and CDR2 YYNGEE. The CDR3 region is CASSETATSLVDEQFF. As DNA, the CDR3 is TGTGCCAGCAGCGAGACGGCTACTAGCCTCGTGGATGAGCAGTTCTTC.

V and J are TRBV11-2 and TRBJ2-3; 11 positions match TRBD1. The length of the CDR3 is 16 residues. Trimming removed 4 bases from V and 8 bases from J; junction bases left unmatched: 11. Germline lookup yields CDR1 SGHAT and CDR2 FQNNGV. The CDR3 here is CASSSQGTGGRVTQYF. The CDR3 DNA follows: TGTGCCAGCAGCTCCCAGGGGACAGGGGGGAGGGTTACGCAGTATTTT.

This chain joins TRBV6-5 and TRBJ2-7, with D possibly TRBD2 on 5 matching bases. The CDR3 has 15 amino acids. The V and J ends lost 0 bases and 2 bases respectively, with 11 bases between them. Germline V lookup: CDR1 MNHEY, CDR2 SVGAGI. CDR3: CASSYSGPGTYEQYF. CDR3 coding DNA: TGTGCCAGCAGTTACTCGGGCCCCGGGACCTACGAGCAGTACTTC.

J is TRBJ2-5 and V is TRBV5-1, with TRBD2 as a possible D gene (7 bases). The CDR3 contains 15 residues. V lost 4 bases to trimming and J lost 5 bases, with 18 bases between them. Germline-derived CDR1 and CDR2 are SGHRS and YFSETQ. The CDR3 DNA reads TGCGCCAGCAGCGCACTTACAGGGAGGGACGAGACCCAGTACTTC. Protein: CASSALTGRDETQYF.

The chain joins TRBV19 to TRBJ2-2; a weak D match, TRBD2 (5 bases). V dropped 1 base and J dropped 0 bases, with 9 bases sitting between them. CDR1 is LNHDA, CDR2 SQIVND, per germline (reference sequence). The length of the CDR3 is 16 residues. The CDR3 loop reads CASSIGQTTNTGELFF. The CDR3 DNA follows: TGTGCCAGTAGTATAGGGCAGACTACGAACACCGGGGAGCTGTTTTTT.